Listed below are T cell receptor beta chains from one sample, sequenced in a study of T cell responses to AZD1222 COVID-19 vaccine. Assay used: immunoSEQ multiplex PCR; TCRdb lists only in-frame clones, some missing. The sample holds about 180,000 clones, 85% to 90% seen once. Sequenced here: peripheral blood, sampled 28 days after the second dose of the MenACWY control vaccine. These receptors all come from an adult who received the MenACWY meningococcal vaccine as a control. CDR3s include the opening cysteine and the closing phenylalanine or tryptophan. The D gene is left open where the match is weak.

.,TRBV30,TRBJ1-1,CAWSVAPYNTEAFF
.,TRBV7-7,TRBJ2-5,CASSLDGAQETQYF
.,TRBV3-1/TRBV3-2,TRBJ1-3,CASIQQGSGNTIYF
.,TRBV30,TRBJ2-1,CAWSAGLLNEQFF
.,TRBV7-8,TRBJ2-7,CAVASARVEQYF
.,TRBV27,TRBJ1-4,CASSGGLLSEKLFF
.,TRBV10-3,TRBJ2-2,CAISGGSVQTGELFF
.,TRBV5-1,TRBJ2-1,CASSLNPSSYNEQFF
.,TRBV28,TRBJ1-2,CASSLLSWVGYGYTF
.,TRBV12-3/TRBV12-4,TRBJ1-1,CASSPLEGAFF
TRBD2,TRBV10-3,TRBJ2-3,CAISDFGLGRAQYF
TRBD2,TRBV3-1/TRBV3-2,TRBJ2-3,CASSLGLAGEADTQYF
TRBD2,TRBV3-1/TRBV3-2,TRBJ2-3,CASSRLAGLSTDTQYF
TRBD2,TRBV6-5,TRBJ2-5,CASSRSLAGDETQYF
TRBD1,TRBV9,TRBJ1-1,CASSGRQGANTEAFF
.,TRBV2,TRBJ1-3,CASADSHSGNTIYF
.,TRBV30,TRBJ1-2,CAWTQSYGYTF
.,TRBV5-4,TRBJ2-7,CASSSEGYEQYF
.,TRBV5-4,TRBJ1-1,CASSGADGVNTEAFF
TRBD2,TRBV19,TRBJ2-1,CASSIRLAAYSYNEQFF
.,TRBV21-1,TRBJ2-1,CASSKVALLAGGYEQFF
TRBD2,TRBV5-5,TRBJ2-7,CASSYSGRPSYEQYF
.,TRBV30,TRBJ1-2,CAWSVMDGYGYTF
.,TRBV28,TRBJ1-1,CASTIAGISTEAFF
.,TRBV18,TRBJ2-1,CASSPIAGTPARGEQFF
.,TRBV6-6,TRBJ1-5,CASSGIVQPQHF
.,TRBV7-9,TRBJ1-1,CASSLRGDGTDTEAFF
TRBD2,TRBV28,TRBJ2-7,CASSLLAGEQIYEQYF
.,TRBV28,TRBJ1-2,CASVESNPYLGGYTF
TRBD1,TRBV28,TRBJ2-7,CASSIPGQGVYEQYF
.,TRBV28,TRBJ1-6,CASRRSSSYNSPLHF
.,TRBV10-2,TRBJ2-7,CASSDGLSYEQYF